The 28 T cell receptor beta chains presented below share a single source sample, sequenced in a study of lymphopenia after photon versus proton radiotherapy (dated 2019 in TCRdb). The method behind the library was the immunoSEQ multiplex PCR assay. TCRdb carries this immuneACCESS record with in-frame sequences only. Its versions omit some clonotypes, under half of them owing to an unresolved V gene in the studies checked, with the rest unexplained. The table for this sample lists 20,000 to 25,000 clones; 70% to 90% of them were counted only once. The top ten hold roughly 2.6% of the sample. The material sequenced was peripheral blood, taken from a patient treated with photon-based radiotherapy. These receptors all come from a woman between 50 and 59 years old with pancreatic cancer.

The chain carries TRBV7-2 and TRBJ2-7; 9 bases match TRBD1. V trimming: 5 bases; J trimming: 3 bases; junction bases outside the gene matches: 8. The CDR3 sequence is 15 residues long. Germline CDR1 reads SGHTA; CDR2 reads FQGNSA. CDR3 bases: TGTGCCAGCAGCCAGGACAGGGGTGTTGGCTACGAGCAGTACTTC. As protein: CASSQDRGVGYEQYF.

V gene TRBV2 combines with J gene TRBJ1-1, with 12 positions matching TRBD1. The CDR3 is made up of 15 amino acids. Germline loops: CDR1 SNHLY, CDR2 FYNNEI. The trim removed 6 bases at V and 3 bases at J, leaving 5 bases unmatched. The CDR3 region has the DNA TGTGCCAGCAGGGGACAGGGGGCTCTCCACACTGAAGCTTTCTTT. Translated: CASRGQGALHTEAFF.

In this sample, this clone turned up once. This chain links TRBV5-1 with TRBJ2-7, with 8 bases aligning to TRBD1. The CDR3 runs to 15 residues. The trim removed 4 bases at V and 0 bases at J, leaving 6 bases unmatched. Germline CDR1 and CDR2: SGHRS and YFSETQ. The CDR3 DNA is TGCGCCAGCAGCACCCGGGACAGGTACTCCTACGAGCAGTACTTC. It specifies CASSTRDRYSYEQYF.

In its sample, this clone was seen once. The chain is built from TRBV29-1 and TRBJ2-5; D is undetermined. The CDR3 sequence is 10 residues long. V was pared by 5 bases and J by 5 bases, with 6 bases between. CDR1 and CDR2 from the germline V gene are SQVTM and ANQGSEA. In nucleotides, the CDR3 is TGCAGCGTTTGGATTGAGACCCAGTACTTC. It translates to CSVWIETQYF.

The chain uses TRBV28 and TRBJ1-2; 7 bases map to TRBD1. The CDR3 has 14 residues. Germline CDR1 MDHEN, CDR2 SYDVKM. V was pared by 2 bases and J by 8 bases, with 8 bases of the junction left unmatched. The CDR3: CASSLQRLDRGYTF. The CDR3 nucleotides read TGTGCCAGCAGTTTACAAAGGTTGGACAGGGGCTACACCTTC.

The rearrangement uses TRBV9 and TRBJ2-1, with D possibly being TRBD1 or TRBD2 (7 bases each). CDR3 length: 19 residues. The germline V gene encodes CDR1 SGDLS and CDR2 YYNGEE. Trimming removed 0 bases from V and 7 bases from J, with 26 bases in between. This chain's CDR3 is CASSVEGGGTGGHANEQFF. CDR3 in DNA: TGTGCCAGCAGCGTAGAGGGAGGGGGCACGGGAGGCCACGCAAATGAGCAGTTCTTC.

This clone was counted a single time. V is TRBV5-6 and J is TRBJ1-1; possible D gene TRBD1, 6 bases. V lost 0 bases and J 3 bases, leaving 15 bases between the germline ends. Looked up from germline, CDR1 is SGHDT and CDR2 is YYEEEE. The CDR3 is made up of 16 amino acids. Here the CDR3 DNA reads TGTGCCAGCAGCTTGGCCATCAGGGGAGAATACACTGAAGCTTTCTTT. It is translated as CASSLAIRGEYTEAFF. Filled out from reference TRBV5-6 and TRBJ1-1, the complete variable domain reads DAGVTQSPTHLIKTRGQQVTLRCSPKSGHDTVSWYQQALGQGPQFIFQYYEEEERQRGNFPDRFSGHQFPNYSSELNVNALLLGDSALYLCASSLAIRGEYTEAFFGQGTRLTVV.

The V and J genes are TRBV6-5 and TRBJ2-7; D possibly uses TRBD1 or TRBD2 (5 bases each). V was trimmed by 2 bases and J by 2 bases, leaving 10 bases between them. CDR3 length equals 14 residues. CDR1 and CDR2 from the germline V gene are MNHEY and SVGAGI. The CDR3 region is CASSYEGQAYEQYF. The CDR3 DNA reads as TGTGCCAGCAGTTACGAGGGGCAGGCCTACGAGCAGTACTTC.

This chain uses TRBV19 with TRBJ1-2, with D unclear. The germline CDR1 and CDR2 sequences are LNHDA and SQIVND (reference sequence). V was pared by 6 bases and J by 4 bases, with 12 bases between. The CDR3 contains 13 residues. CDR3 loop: CASRGLDGYGYTF. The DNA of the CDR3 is TGTGCCAGTAGGGGATTGGACGGCTATGGCTACACCTTC.

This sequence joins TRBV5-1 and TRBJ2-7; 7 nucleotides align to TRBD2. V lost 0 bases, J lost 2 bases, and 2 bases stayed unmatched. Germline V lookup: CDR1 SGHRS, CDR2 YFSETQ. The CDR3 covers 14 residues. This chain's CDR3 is CASSLESGAYEQYF. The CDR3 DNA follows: TGCGCCAGCAGCTTGGAGAGCGGGGCCTACGAGCAGTACTTC.

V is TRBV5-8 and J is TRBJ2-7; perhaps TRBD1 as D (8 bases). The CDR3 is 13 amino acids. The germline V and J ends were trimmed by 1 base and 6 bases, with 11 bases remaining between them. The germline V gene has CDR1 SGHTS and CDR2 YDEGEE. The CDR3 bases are TGTGCCAGCAGCTTGAACAGGGGGGGCGAGCAGTACTTC. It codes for CASSLNRGGEQYF.

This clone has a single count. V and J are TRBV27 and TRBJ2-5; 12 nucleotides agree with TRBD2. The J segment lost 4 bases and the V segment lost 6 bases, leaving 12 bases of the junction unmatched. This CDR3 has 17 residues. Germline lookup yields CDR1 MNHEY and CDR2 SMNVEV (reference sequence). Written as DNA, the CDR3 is TGTGCCAGCAGCCCCCTCCGGACTAGCGGGACTGGAGAGACCCAGTACTTC. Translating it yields CASSPLRTSGTGETQYF.

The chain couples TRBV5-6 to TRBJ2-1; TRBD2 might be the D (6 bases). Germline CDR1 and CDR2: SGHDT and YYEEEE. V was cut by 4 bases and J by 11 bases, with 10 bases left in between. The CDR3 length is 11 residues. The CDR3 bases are TGTGCCAGCAGCGGCGGACTAAAGCAGTTCTTC. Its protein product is CASSGGLKQFF.

CDR3 in DNA: TGTGCCAGCAGCCCAATCGGACTAGCGCGGGATGAGCAGTTCTTC. This sequence encodes CASSPIGLARDEQFF. This sequence joins TRBV9 and TRBJ2-1; 9 bases align to TRBD2. This CDR3 spans 15 amino acids. V lost 4 bases to trimming and J lost 8 bases; unmatched junction nucleotides: 10. Germline CDR1 is SGDLS and CDR2 is YYNGEE.

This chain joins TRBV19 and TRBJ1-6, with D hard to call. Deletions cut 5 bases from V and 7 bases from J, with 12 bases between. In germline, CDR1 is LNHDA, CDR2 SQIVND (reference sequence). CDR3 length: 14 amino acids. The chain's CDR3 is CASSSSGQNSPLHF. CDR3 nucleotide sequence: TGTGCCAGTAGTTCGTCCGGGCAGAATTCACCCCTCCACTTT. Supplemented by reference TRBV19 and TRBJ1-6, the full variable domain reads DGGITQSPKYLFRKEGQNVTLSCEQNLNHDAMYWYRQDPGQGLRLIYYSQIVNDFQKGDIAEGYSVSREKKESFPLTVTSAQKNPTAFYLCASSSSGQNSPLHFGNGTRLTVT.

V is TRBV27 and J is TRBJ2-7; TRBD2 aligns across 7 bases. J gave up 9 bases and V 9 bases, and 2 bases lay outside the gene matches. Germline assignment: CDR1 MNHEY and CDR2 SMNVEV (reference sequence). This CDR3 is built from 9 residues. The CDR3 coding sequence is TGTGCCAGAGGCGGGGGGCAGTACTTC. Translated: CARGGGQYF.

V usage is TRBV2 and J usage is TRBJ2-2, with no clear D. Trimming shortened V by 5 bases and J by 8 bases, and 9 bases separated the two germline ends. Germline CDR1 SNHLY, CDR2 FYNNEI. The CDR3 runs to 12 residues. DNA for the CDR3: TGTGCCAGCAGTCCTTGGTTAGGGGAGCTGTTTTTT. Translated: CASSPWLGELFF.

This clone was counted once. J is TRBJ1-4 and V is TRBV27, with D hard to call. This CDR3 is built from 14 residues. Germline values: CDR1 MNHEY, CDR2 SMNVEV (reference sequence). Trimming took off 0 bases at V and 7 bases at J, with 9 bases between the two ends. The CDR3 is CASSLSVTSEKLFF. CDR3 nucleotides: TGTGCCAGCAGTTTATCGGTGACGAGTGAAAAACTGTTTTTT.

The CDR3: CASSPDRALLNSPLHF. The DNA for the CDR3 is TGTGCCAGCAGTCCGGACAGGGCGCTGTTGAATTCACCCCTCCACTTT. This chain connects TRBV28 to TRBJ1-6; 8 nucleotides agree with TRBD1. The CDR3 loop spans 16 amino acids. The junction had 10 bases not matched to a gene; V was cut back by 5 bases and J by 7 bases. Germline assignment: CDR1 MDHEN and CDR2 SYDVKM.

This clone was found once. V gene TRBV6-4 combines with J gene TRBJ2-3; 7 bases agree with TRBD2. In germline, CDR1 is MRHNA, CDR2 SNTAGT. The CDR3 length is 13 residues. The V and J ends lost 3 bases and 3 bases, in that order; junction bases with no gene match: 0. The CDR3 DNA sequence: TGTGCCAGCAGTGAGCGGGAGACAGATACGCAGTATTTT. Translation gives CASSERETDTQYF.

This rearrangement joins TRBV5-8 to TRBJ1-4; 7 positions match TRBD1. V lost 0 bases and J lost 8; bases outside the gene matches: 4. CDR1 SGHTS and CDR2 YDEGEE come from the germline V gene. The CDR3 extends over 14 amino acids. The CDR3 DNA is TGTGCCAGCAGCTTGGAAGTGGGACAGGAAAAACTGTTTTTT. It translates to CASSLEVGQEKLFF.

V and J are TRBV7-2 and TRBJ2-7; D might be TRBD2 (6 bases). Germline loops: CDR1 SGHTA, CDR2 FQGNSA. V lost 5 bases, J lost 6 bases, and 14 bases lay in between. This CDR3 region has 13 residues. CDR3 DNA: TGTGCCAGCAGCCGCAACGTGGGGGGCGAGCAGTACTTC. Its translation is CASSRNVGGEQYF. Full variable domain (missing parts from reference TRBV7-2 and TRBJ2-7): GAGVSQSPSNKVTEKGKDVELRCDPISGHTALYWYRQSLGQGLEFLIYFQGNSAPDKSGLPSDRFSAERTGGSVSTLTIQRTQQEDSAVYLCASSRNVGGEQYFGPGTRLTVT.

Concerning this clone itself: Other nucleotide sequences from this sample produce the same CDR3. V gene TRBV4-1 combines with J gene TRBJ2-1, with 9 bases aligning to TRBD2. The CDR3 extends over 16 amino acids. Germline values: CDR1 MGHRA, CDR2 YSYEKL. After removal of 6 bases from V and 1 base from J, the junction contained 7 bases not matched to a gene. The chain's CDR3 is CASSQTSGSSYNEQFF. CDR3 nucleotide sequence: TGCGCCAGCAGTCAGACTAGCGGTAGTTCCTACAATGAGCAGTTCTTC.

CDR3 in amino acids: CASSGAGSQGYGYTF. CDR3 in DNA: TGTGCCAGCAGCGGCGCCGGCAGCCAGGGGTATGGCTACACCTTC. The V gene is TRBV9, the J gene TRBJ1-2, with a possible D match to TRBD1 (6 bases). Germline V gene sequence: CDR1 SGDLS, CDR2 YYNGEE. This CDR3 is 15 amino acids long. Trimming shortened V by 3 bases and J by 5 bases, and 17 bases separated the two germline ends.

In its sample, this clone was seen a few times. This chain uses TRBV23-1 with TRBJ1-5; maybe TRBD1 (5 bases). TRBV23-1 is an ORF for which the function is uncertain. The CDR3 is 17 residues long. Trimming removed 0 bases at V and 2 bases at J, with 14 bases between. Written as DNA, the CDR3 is TGCGCCAGCAGTCAATCGCGAGGGGCACCGGGCAATCAGCCCCAGCATTTT. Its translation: CASSQSRGAPGNQPQHF.

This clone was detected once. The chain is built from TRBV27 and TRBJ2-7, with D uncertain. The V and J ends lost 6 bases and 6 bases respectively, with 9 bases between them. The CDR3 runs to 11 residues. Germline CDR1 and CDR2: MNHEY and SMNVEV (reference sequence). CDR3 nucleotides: TGTGCCAGCAGAGACCTTTCCGAGCAGTACTTC. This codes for CASRDLSEQYF.

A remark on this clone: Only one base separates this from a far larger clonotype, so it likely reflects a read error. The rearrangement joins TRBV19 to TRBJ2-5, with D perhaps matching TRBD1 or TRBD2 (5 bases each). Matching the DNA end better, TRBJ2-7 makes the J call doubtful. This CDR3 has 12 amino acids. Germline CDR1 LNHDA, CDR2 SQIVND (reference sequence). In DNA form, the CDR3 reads TGTGCCAGTAGCCTAGGGGCGGGCGAGCAGTACTTC. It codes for CASSLGAGEQYF.

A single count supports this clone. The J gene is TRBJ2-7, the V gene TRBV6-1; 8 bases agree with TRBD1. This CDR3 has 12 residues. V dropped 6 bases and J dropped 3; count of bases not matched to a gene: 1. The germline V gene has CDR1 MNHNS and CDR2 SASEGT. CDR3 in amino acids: CASRQGGYEQYF. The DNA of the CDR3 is TGTGCCAGCAGACAGGGGGGCTACGAGCAGTACTTC.